This TCR beta chain was identified during a study of tumor and adjacent non-tumor tissue in lung cancer. In its sample, this clonotype was seen many times. Its antigen is not known. RNA was extracted from bulk tissue without any cell sorting. Newly diagnosed lung cancer patients had thoracic surgery in China, August–late 2014, without prior chemotherapy. Three rounds of nested PCR, following a modified ARM-PCR protocol, produced the TCRbeta library. TCRdb passed the multiplex PCR reads through MiXCR, listing each CDR3 protein once. The table has approximately 75,000 distinct CDR3 sequences, under 80% seen once. Study-wide results and caveats: Shorter survival was associated with higher TCR diversity in tumors. In normal lung, the top 100 clones were significantly more dominant than in tumor.

This TCR was sampled from a woman between 50 and 59 years old with non-small cell lung cancer. The source material was lung tumor tissue.

DNA for the CDR3: TGTGCCAGCAGTTTATCAGGGGGCAGATCACCCCTCCACTTT. Translation gives CASSLSGGRSPLHF. The chain uses TRBV12-3 or TRBV12-4 and TRBJ1-6, with TRBD1 matching 8 bases. After removal of 2 bases from V and 10 bases from J, the junction contained 4 bases not matched to a gene. The CDR3 covers 14 residues.